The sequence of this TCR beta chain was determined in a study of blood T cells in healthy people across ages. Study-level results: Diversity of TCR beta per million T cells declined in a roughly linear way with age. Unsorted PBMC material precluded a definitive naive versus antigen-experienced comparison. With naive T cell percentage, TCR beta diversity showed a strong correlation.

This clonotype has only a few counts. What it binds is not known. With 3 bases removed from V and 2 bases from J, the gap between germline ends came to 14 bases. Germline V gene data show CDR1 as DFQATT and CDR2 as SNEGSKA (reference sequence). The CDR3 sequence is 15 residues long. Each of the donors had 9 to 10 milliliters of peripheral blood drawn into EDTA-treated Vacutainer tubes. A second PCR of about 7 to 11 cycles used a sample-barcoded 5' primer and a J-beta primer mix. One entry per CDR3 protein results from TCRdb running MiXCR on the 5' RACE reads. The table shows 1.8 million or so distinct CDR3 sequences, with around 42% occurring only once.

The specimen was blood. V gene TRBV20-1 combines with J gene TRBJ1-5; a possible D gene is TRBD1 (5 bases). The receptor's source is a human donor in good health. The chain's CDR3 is CSASLRDVGNQPQHF. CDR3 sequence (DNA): TGCAGTGCTAGCCTCAGGGATGTCGGCAATCAGCCCCAGCATTTT.